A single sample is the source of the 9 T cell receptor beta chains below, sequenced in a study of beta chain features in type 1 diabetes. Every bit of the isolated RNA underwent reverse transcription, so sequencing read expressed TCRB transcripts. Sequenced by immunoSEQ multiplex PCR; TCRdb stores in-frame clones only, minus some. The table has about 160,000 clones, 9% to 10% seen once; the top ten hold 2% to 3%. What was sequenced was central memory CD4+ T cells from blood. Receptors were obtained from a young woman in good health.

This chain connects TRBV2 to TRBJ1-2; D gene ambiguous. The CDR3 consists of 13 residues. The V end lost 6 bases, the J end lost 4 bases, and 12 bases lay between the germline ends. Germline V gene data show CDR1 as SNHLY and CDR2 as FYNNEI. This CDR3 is CASRSSEIYGYTF. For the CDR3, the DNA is TGTGCCAGCAGGAGTTCGGAGATCTATGGCTACACCTTC.

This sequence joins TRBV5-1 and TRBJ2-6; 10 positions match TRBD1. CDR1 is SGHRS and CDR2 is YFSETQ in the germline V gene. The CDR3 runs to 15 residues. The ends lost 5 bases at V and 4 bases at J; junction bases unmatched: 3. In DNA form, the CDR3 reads TGCGCCAGCAGGGGGACAGGGGACGGGGCCAACGTCCTGACTTTC. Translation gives CASRGTGDGANVLTF.

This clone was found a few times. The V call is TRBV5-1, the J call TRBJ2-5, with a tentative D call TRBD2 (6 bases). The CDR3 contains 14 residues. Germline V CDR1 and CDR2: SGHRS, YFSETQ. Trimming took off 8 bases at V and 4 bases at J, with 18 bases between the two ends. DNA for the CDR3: TGCGCCAGTTTAGCGGAGAACCCACCAGAGACCCAGTACTTC. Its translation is CASLAENPPETQYF.

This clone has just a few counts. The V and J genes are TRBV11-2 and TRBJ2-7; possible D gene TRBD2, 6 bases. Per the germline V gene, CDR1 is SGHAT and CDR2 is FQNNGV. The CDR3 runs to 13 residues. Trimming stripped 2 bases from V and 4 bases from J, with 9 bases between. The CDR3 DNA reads TGTGCCAGCAGCTTAACCCGGGAGTACGAGCAGTACTTC. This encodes CASSLTREYEQYF.

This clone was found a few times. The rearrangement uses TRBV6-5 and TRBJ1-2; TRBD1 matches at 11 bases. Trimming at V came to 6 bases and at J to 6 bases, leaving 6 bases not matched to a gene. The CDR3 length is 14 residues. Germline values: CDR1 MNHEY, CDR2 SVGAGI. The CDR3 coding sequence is TGTGCCAGCAGCGTAGGGACAGGGGGGCATGGCTACACCTTC. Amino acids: CASSVGTGGHGYTF.

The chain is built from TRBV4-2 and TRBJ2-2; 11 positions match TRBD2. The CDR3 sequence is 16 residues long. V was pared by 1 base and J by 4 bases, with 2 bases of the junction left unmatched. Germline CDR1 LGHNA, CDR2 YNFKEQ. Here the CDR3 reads CASSQGLAGPTGELFF. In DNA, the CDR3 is TGTGCCAGCAGCCAAGGACTAGCGGGACCCACCGGGGAGCTGTTTTTT.

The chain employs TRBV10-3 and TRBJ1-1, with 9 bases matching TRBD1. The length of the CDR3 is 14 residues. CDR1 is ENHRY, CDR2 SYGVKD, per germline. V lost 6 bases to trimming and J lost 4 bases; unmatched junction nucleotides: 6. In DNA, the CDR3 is TGTGCCATCAGGTCTAAGACAGGGGGCACTGAAGCTTTCTTT. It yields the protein CAIRSKTGGTEAFF.

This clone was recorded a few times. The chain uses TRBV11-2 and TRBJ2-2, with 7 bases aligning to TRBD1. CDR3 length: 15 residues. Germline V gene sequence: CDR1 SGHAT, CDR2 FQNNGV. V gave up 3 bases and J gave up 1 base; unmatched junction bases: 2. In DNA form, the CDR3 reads TGTGCCAGCAGCTTGGGACAGTTGAACACCGGGGAGCTGTTTTTT. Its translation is CASSLGQLNTGELFF.

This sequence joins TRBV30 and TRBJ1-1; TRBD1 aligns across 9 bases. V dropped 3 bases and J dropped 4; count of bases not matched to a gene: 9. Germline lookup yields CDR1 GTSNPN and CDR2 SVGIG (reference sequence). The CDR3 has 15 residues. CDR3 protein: CAWSDTGGRSTEAFF. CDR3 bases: TGTGCCTGGAGCGATACAGGGGGCCGAAGCACTGAAGCTTTCTTT.